The source of this TCR beta chain is a study of CD8 T cells in ankylosing spondylitis. One entry per CDR3 protein results from TCRdb running MiXCR on the 5' RACE reads. The sample includes 200,000 to 300,000 distinct CDR3 sequences, about 10% of them seen just once. CDR1 and CDR2 from the germline V gene are ENHRY and SYGVKD. CDR3 length equals 15 residues. V was trimmed by 4 bases and J by 4 bases, leaving 13 bases between them. This clonotype was counted a few times. The antigen is undetermined. Study results and limitations: Both synovial fluid and blood in reactive arthritis had previously been reported to carry some motif variants.

The specimen was blood, either unsorted or a sorted T cell fraction (not recorded which). The receptor was derived from a male donor with ankylosing spondylitis or in good health (not recorded which). V is TRBV10-3 and J is TRBJ1-4; D unclear. The CDR3 coding sequence is TGTGCCATCAGTGCCGCGCCGGAGGGTAATGAAAAACTGTTTTTT. It codes for CAISAAPEGNEKLFF.